A selection of T cell receptor beta chains follows, all from one sample in a study of cytomegalovirus exposure and HLA in healthy donors. Method: immunoSEQ multiplex PCR; TCRdb's copy keeps in-frame clones and lacks some. The sample holds over 85,000 clones, roughly 76% seen once. The sample taken for sequencing was PBMCs. These receptors were collected from a man aged 40-55 years in good health and CMV-seronegative. Each CDR3 is given with its conserved first and last residue. Each record gives: clone size, J gene, D gene, V gene, CDR3 protein, CDR3 DNA. The D gene is left open where the match is weak. Some rows mark clone size as missing; the rest say once, few, many or name a class of expanded clone.

>.|TRBJ2-3|.|TRBV5-1
CASSFMEADTQYF
TGCGCCAGCAGCTTCATGGAGGCAGATACGCAGTATTTT
>once|TRBJ2-7|TRBD1|TRBV19
CASSRGQGSSYEQYF
TGTGCCAGTAGCCGCGGACAGGGGAGCTCCTACGAGCAGTACTTC
>.|TRBJ2-2|.|TRBV5-4
CASSPPGLAEGELFF
TGTGCCAGCAGCCCCCCCGGCCTAGCTGAGGGGGAGCTGTTTTTT
>.|TRBJ2-1|.|TRBV28
CASIPPPHDRTYNEQFF
TGTGCCAGCATCCCTCCCCCCCACGACAGGACATACAATGAGCAGTTCTTC
>.|TRBJ2-2|.|TRBV19
CAESYKGGLTNTGELFF
TGTGCCGAATCCTACAAGGGCGGACTTACGAACACCGGGGAGCTGTTTTTT
>.|TRBJ1-2|TRBD1|TRBV27
CASRGQQFFF
TGTGCCAGCAGGGGACAGCAGTTCTTCTTC
>.|TRBJ2-4|TRBD2|TRBV5-4
CASSLTGGAKNIQYF
TGTGCCAGCAGCTTGACGGGGGGAGCCAAAAACATTCAGTACTTC
>once|TRBJ2-3|.|TRBV7-9
CASSFSEGTDTQYF
TGTGCCAGCAGCTTTTCTGAGGGCACAGATACGCAGTATTTT
>.|TRBJ2-7|.|TRBV4-3
CASSHKAGQAYEQYF
TGCGCCAGCAGCCACAAAGCGGGACAGGCCTACGAGCAGTACTTC
>.|TRBJ2-7|.|TRBV7-8
CASSEPRRGYEQYF
TGTGCCAGCAGCGAACCTCGGCGGGGCTACGAGCAGTACTTC
>.|TRBJ2-3|TRBD2|TRBV14
CASSHRPRGAGQDTQYF
TGTGCCAGCAGCCATCGTCCGCGGGGGGCTGGACAGGATACGCAGTATTTT
>.|TRBJ1-5|.|TRBV4-1
CASSQEGGNRNQPQHF
TGCGCCAGCAGCCAAGAGGGGGGTAATAGGAATCAGCCCCAGCATTTT
>once|TRBJ1-4|.|TRBV5-1
CASSLRPTTGEKLFF
TGCGCCAGCAGCTTGCGACCTACGACGGGTGAAAAACTGTTTTTT
>once|TRBJ1-1|TRBD1|TRBV5-1
CASSARQGNTEAFF
TGCGCCAGCAGCGCAAGACAGGGCAACACTGAAGCTTTCTTT
>few|TRBJ2-2|TRBD2|TRBV7-6
CASSFLLAGEYTGELFF
TGTGCCAGCAGCTTCCTCCTAGCGGGGGAGTACACCGGGGAGCTGTTTTTT
>.|TRBJ2-7|.|TRBV4-2
CASSQVASEQYF
TGTGCCAGCAGCCAAGTAGCGTCCGAGCAGTACTTC
>.|TRBJ1-1|.|TRBV20-1
CSVGMNTEAFF
TGCAGTGTGGGCATGAACACTGAAGCTTTCTTT
>.|TRBJ2-5|TRBD2|TRBV4-2
CASSQGLAGKQETQYF
TGTGCCAGCAGCCAGGGGCTAGCGGGGAAACAAGAGACCCAGTACTTC
>.|TRBJ1-6|.|TRBV6-4
CASSEGANSPLHF
TGTGCCAGCAGTGAGGGGGCTAATTCACCCCTCCACTTT
>.|TRBJ1-1|TRBD1|TRBV7-3
CASSLAGTGVTEAFF
TGTGCCAGCAGCTTAGCCGGGACAGGGGTCACTGAAGCTTTCTTT
>.|TRBJ2-7|.|TRBV2
CASSLLAGSTYEQYF
TGTGCCAGCAGCCTCCTAGCCGGGTCTACCTACGAGCAGTACTTC
>.|TRBJ2-2|.|TRBV7-3
CASSLLRGDGELFF
TGTGCCAGCAGCTTGCTCAGGGGGGACGGGGAGCTGTTTTTT
>.|TRBJ2-7|.|TRBV18
CASSPQRVSSYEQYF
TGTGCCAGCTCACCACAGCGGGTCAGCTCCTACGAGCAGTACTTC
>once|TRBJ1-4|.|TRBV2
CASGQGWESEKLFF
TGTGCCAGCGGGCAAGGGTGGGAGAGTGAAAAACTGTTTTTT
>.|TRBJ2-3|TRBD2|TRBV4-3
CASSQVSGGLADTQYF
TGCGCCAGCAGCCAAGTGTCGGGGGGGCTTGCAGATACGCAGTATTTT
>.|TRBJ2-3|.|TRBV7-7
CASSLGGPTDTQYF
TGTGCCAGCAGCTTAGGAGGTCCGACAGATACGCAGTATTTT
>.|TRBJ1-6|TRBD1|TRBV6-5
CASTLDRGNSPLHF
TGTGCCAGCACCCTCGACAGGGGAAATTCACCCCTCCACTTT
>few|TRBJ2-3|.|TRBV7-9
CASSQPETDTQYF
TGTGCCAGCAGCCAACCAGAAACAGATACGCAGTATTTT
>.|TRBJ1-3|.|TRBV5-4
CASSLEGGLFGNTIYF
TGTGCCAGCAGCTTGGAAGGGGGACTATTTGGAAACACCATATATTTT
>.|TRBJ2-1|TRBD1|TRBV5-5
CASSLQDRGFYNEQFF
TGTGCCAGCAGCTTACAGGACAGGGGTTTCTACAATGAGCAGTTCTTC
>.|TRBJ1-4|TRBD1|TRBV2
CASRPGQGSEKLFF
TGTGCCAGCAGACCGGGACAGGGAAGTGAAAAACTGTTTTTT
>.|TRBJ2-5|TRBD1|TRBV5-1
CASSSYRGPETQYF
TGCGCCAGCAGCTCGTACAGGGGCCCAGAGACCCAGTACTTC
>few|TRBJ2-5|.|TRBV21-1
CASSKSETGEVLWIQETQYF
TGTGCCAGCAGCAAATCAGAGACAGGGGAGGTGTTGTGGATCCAAGAGACCCAGTACTTC
>.|TRBJ1-2|TRBD1|TRBV6-5
CASSYRDRDSGYTF
TGTGCCAGCAGTTACCGAGACAGGGATAGTGGCTACACCTTC
>.|TRBJ1-2|TRBD1|TRBV29-1
CSGGTGIGLGYTF
TGCAGCGGCGGGACAGGGATCGGGTTAGGCTACACCTTC
>.|TRBJ1-4|TRBD1|TRBV2
CASRGDRGHEKLFF
TGTGCCAGCAGAGGGGACAGGGGGCATGAAAAACTGTTTTTT
>.|TRBJ1-2|.|TRBV5-4
CASSLASSGYTF
TGTGCCAGCAGCTTGGCCAGTTCTGGCTACACCTTC
>.|TRBJ2-3|TRBD2|TRBV5-1
CASSRGGGLGYTQYF
TGCGCCAGCAGCCGAGGCGGGGGGCTCGGATATACGCAGTATTTT
>.|TRBJ1-4|TRBD1|TRBV7-6
CASSLVGQNNEKLFF
TGTGCCAGCAGCTTAGTGGGACAGAATAATGAAAAACTGTTTTTT
>once|TRBJ1-6|.|TRBV19
CASSVGRVYNSPLHF
TGTGCCAGTAGTGTCGGCAGGGTCTATAATTCACCCCTCCACTTT
>few|TRBJ1-5|.|TRBV2
CASSIMRVRSNQPQHF
TGTGCCAGCAGCATCATGAGGGTTAGGAGCAATCAGCCCCAGCATTTT
>.|TRBJ2-7|.|TRBV15
CATSGRDFYEQYF
TGTGCCACCAGCGGCCGGGATTTCTACGAGCAGTACTTC
>.|TRBJ1-2|.|TRBV6-1
CASSARDTLYGYTF
TGTGCCAGCAGTGCCCGGGACACCCTCTATGGCTACACCTTC
>.|TRBJ1-5|.|TRBV2
CASRDRPNQPQHF
TGTGCCAGCAGAGACAGGCCAAATCAGCCCCAGCATTTT
>once|TRBJ1-4|.|TRBV2
CASNTGTNEKLFF
TGTGCCAGCAATACGGGAACTAATGAAAAACTGTTTTTT